The 24 T cell receptor beta chains given below trace back to one sample, sequenced in a study of identical twins. Each CDR3 protein is one row after TCRdb ran MiXCR on the 5' RACE reads. The sample comprises some 500,000 distinct CDR3 sequences, 9.5% to 10% of which are singletons, and around 3.1% rests with the top ten. This sample also appeared in a second study, on yellow fever vaccine responses in identical twins.

Input material: PBMCs. These receptors originate from a young woman in good health.

This chain joins TRBV10-2 and TRBJ2-5; D might be TRBD2 (5 bases). The V gene's germline CDR1 is WSHSY and CDR2 SAAADI. The CDR3 spans 12 residues. V gave up 8 bases and J gave up 4 bases, with 11 bases separating them. The CDR3 region is CASGELGETQYF. CDR3 nucleotide sequence: TGCGCCAGCGGGGAGTTAGGAGAGACCCAGTACTTC.

The V and J genes are TRBV10-3 and TRBJ2-7; the match to TRBD1 covers 9 bases. CDR1 is ENHRY, CDR2 SYGVKD, per germline. The CDR3 totals 14 residues. V dropped 6 bases and J dropped 2; count of bases not matched to a gene: 5. The CDR3 DNA is TGTGCCATCAGCCCCGGGACAGGGCCCTACGAGCAGTACTTC. Protein product: CAISPGTGPYEQYF.

This clonotype was seen only a few times. V usage is TRBV3-1 and J usage is TRBJ2-7, with 7 bases fitting TRBD1. Germline assignment: CDR1 LGHDT and CDR2 YNNKEL (reference sequence). V was clipped by 2 bases and J by 3 bases; unmatched bases: 7. This CDR3 has 15 residues. The CDR3 is CASSQLRDSVYEQYF. In DNA form, the CDR3 reads TGTGCCAGCAGCCAACTCCGGGACAGCGTCTACGAGCAGTACTTC.

There are many counts of this clonotype. This chain links TRBV29-1 with TRBJ2-5, with D perhaps being TRBD1 or TRBD2 (5 bases each). The length of the CDR3 is 14 residues. Per germline, CDR1 SQVTM and CDR2 ANQGSEA. Trimming took off 6 bases at V and 1 base at J, with 15 bases between the two ends. CDR3 nucleotides: TGCAGCGTCGCCGGGACGCCAATCCAAGAGACCCAGTACTTC. Translating gives CSVAGTPIQETQYF.

This clonotype turned up a few times. The chain uses TRBV7-2 and TRBJ2-1, with unresolved D. The CDR3 totals 13 residues. The germline gives CDR1 SGHTA, CDR2 FQGNSA. With 5 bases removed from V and 6 bases from J, the gap between germline ends came to 11 bases. CDR3 nucleotides: TGTGCCAGCAGCCACGGGCCGGGCAATGAGCAGTTCTTC. The encoded protein is CASSHGPGNEQFF.

This clonotype occurred many times. The chain has TRBV10-3 and TRBJ2-3; 9 nucleotides align to TRBD1. Unmatched junction bases numbered 5, after V lost 4 bases and J lost 0 bases. This CDR3 has 16 residues. Germline assignment: CDR1 ENHRY and CDR2 SYGVKD. The CDR3: CAISVGQGVSTDTQYF. CDR3 sequence (DNA): TGTGCCATCAGTGTGGGACAGGGAGTCAGCACAGATACGCAGTATTTT.

This clonotype showed up just a few times. The chain recombines TRBV12-3 or TRBV12-4 with TRBJ2-1; D ambiguous. V lost 6 bases to trimming and J lost 6 bases, with 12 bases between them. This CDR3 comprises 13 residues. CDR3 loop: CASSVPGPNEQFF. DNA for the CDR3: TGTGCCAGCAGCGTACCAGGTCCCAATGAGCAGTTCTTC.

Ten or more counts support this clonotype. The chain is built from TRBV28 and TRBJ2-7; 8 bases align to TRBD1. This CDR3 contains 15 residues. Trimming removed 2 bases from V and 6 bases from J; junction bases left unmatched: 9. Germline V gene lookup returns CDR1 MDHEN and CDR2 SYDVKM. The CDR3 DNA reads TGTGCCAGCAGTTTAGTAGGACAGGGAGGACGCGAGCAGTACTTC. Translating gives CASSLVGQGGREQYF.

This clonotype has a handful of counts. The gene calls are TRBV5-1 and TRBJ2-1; the match to TRBD2 covers 15 bases. Germline-derived CDR1 and CDR2 are SGHRS and YFSETQ. The trim removed 4 bases at V and 3 bases at J, leaving 5 bases unmatched. The CDR3 is 17 amino acids. In DNA, the CDR3 is TGCGCCAGCAGCAAAGGACTAGCGGGAGGGCTCTACAATGAGCAGTTCTTC. Translating it yields CASSKGLAGGLYNEQFF. Together with reference TRBV5-1 and TRBJ2-1, the CDR3 gives the full variable domain: KAGVTQTPRYLIKTRGQQVTLSCSPISGHRSVSWYQQTPGQGLQFLFEYFSETQRNKGNFPGRFSGRQFSNSRSEMNVSTLELGDSALYLCASSKGLAGGLYNEQFFGPGTRLTVL.

This clonotype turned up a few times. The V call is TRBV24-1, the J call TRBJ2-1, with D possibly TRBD2 on 6 matching bases. The ends were cut back, 9 bases at V and 2 bases at J, with 13 bases in the middle. This CDR3 contains 14 residues. Per the germline V gene, CDR1 is KGHDR and CDR2 is SFDVKD. As DNA, the CDR3 is TGTGCCACCGGTCCGCGGGGAACCTACAATGAGCAGTTCTTC. Encoded protein: CATGPRGTYNEQFF.

At least ten counts were recorded for this clonotype. This chain connects TRBV28 to TRBJ2-3, with TRBD1 identical over 9 bases. J lost 8 bases, V lost 5 bases, and 14 bases had no gene match. CDR3 length equals 16 residues. The germline gives CDR1 MDHEN, CDR2 SYDVKM. The CDR3 here is CASSLGRDRDHGTQYF. The CDR3 bases are TGTGCCAGCAGTCTGGGCCGGGACAGGGATCATGGTACGCAGTATTTT. The whole variable domain, remainder taken from reference TRBV28 and TRBJ2-3, is DVKVTQSSRYLVKRTGEKVFLECVQDMDHENMFWYRQDPGLGLRLIYFSYDVKMKEKGDIPEGYSVSREKKERFSLILESASTNQTSMYLCASSLGRDRDHGTQYFGPGTRLTVL.

This clonotype was seen repeatedly, ten times or more. V gene TRBV6-5 combines with J gene TRBJ1-4; D perhaps matches TRBD1 (6 bases). Germline V gene sequence: CDR1 MNHEY, CDR2 SVGAGI. With 2 bases removed from V and 4 bases from J, the gap between germline ends came to 17 bases. The CDR3 spans 17 residues. The CDR3 here is CASSYGHGGGLNEKLFF. Written as DNA, the CDR3 is TGTGCCAGCAGTTACGGTCATGGCGGGGGCCTTAATGAAAAACTGTTTTTT.

This clonotype has ten or more counts. V usage is TRBV6-5 and J usage is TRBJ2-4; 7 nucleotides agree with TRBD2. In germline, CDR1 is MNHEY, CDR2 SVGAGI. This CDR3 has 14 amino acids. Losses at the gene ends were 2 bases for V and 6 bases for J; bases not matched to a gene: 4. The CDR3 sequence is CASSYAGEGNIQYF. The CDR3 nucleotides are TGTGCCAGCAGTTACGCGGGGGAGGGAAACATTCAGTACTTC.

The table lists this clonotype with many counts. The chain uses TRBV29-1 and TRBJ2-5; D is perhaps TRBD2 (5 bases). This CDR3 has 11 residues. Trimming cost V 7 bases and J 0 bases, with 6 bases left between them. Germline CDR1 reads SQVTM; CDR2 reads ANQGSEA. The CDR3 loop is CSARDQETQYF. DNA of the CDR3: TGCAGCGCGCGGGACCAAGAGACCCAGTACTTC.

This clonotype was seen at least ten times. The J gene is TRBJ2-5, the V gene TRBV12-3 or TRBV12-4, with D tentatively TRBD1 (5 bases). The CDR3 sequence is 14 residues long. Trimming removed 6 bases from V and 1 base from J, with 12 bases in between. For the CDR3, the DNA is TGTGCCAGCAGGACCATAGGGGTCCAAGAGACCCAGTACTTC. This codes for CASRTIGVQETQYF.

This clonotype was recorded at least ten times. This chain links TRBV6-5 with TRBJ1-5; a possible D gene is TRBD1 (6 bases). Trimming shortened V by 1 base and J by 1 base, and 11 bases separated the two germline ends. The germline gives CDR1 MNHEY, CDR2 SVGAGI. The CDR3 has 16 amino acids. Written as DNA, the CDR3 is TGTGCCAGCAGTTACTACGGGGGCGGGAGCAATCAGCCCCAGCATTTT. It yields the protein CASSYYGGGSNQPQHF.

This clonotype has just a few counts. The rearrangement joins TRBV3-1 to TRBJ2-3, with D possibly TRBD1 on 5 matching bases. Germline CDR1 and CDR2: LGHDT and YNNKEL (reference sequence). The CDR3 is made up of 14 amino acids. V shed 4 bases and J shed 2 bases, with 10 bases lying between them. The CDR3 loop is CASSPRAHTDTQYF. The CDR3, as DNA: TGTGCCAGCAGCCCCAGGGCCCACACAGATACGCAGTATTTT.

The rearrangement links TRBV5-1 to TRBJ2-7, with D uncertain. The V end lost 3 bases, the J end lost 6 bases, and 13 bases lay between the germline ends. There are 13 residues in the CDR3. From germline, CDR1 is SGHRS and CDR2 YFSETQ. CDR3 coding DNA: TGCGCCAGCAGCTCCCTCATAGAGGCCGAGCAGTACTTC. Its translation is CASSSLIEAEQYF.

This clonotype was seen a few times. This chain joins TRBV5-1 and TRBJ2-7; TRBD2 matches at 13 bases. V shed 4 bases and J 2 bases; nucleotides not matched to a gene: 9. CDR3 length: 17 amino acids. The V gene's germline CDR1 is SGHRS and CDR2 YFSETQ. The CDR3 bases are TGCGCCAGCAGCCCCGCCGGGACTAGCGGGACTCCCTACGAGCAGTACTTC. Its protein is CASSPAGTSGTPYEQYF.

This clonotype was observed many times. This chain connects TRBV12-3 or TRBV12-4 to TRBJ2-3, with 8 nucleotides matching TRBD1. The CDR3 totals 15 residues. V shed 5 bases and J 6 bases; nucleotides not matched to a gene: 10. The CDR3 DNA reads as TGTGCCAGCAGTAAGCCGGACAGGGTCGCGGATACGCAGTATTTT. Protein product: CASSKPDRVADTQYF.

This clonotype was detected a few times. The chain links TRBV4-2 to TRBJ2-1, with 12 bases lining up with TRBD2. The CDR3 loop spans 19 amino acids. Germline V lookup: CDR1 LGHNA, CDR2 YNFKEQ. After removal of 4 bases from V and 5 bases from J, the junction contained 15 bases not matched to a gene. The CDR3 is CASSPWTSGTLPPDNEQFF. Here the CDR3 DNA reads TGTGCCAGCAGCCCATGGACTAGCGGGACCCTACCACCGGACAATGAGCAGTTCTTC.

This clonotype has a count of ten or more. This chain connects TRBV5-6 to TRBJ2-6; D gene unclear. V shed 0 bases and J shed 1 base, with 5 bases lying between them. CDR1 and CDR2 from the germline V gene are SGHDT and YYEEEE. This CDR3 is 15 amino acids long. CDR3 sequence (DNA): TGTGCCAGCAGCTTGGAACTTTCTGGGGCCAACGTCCTGACTTTC. Amino acid sequence: CASSLELSGANVLTF.

As to this clonotype: The germline gene is not matched at one end of the junction; a read error may be the cause. The chain employs TRBV12-3 or TRBV12-4 and TRBJ2-2, with 11 nucleotides matching TRBD2. CDR3 size: 18 residues. In DNA form, the CDR3 reads TGTGCCAGCTGTTTCGTTTTAGCGGGGGGGCCGGACACCGGGGAGCTGTTTTTT. Its translation is CASCFVLAGGPDTGELFF.

A few counts support this clonotype. The CDR3 here is CASSGSFTKETQYF. CDR3 nucleotide sequence: TGTGCCAGCAGTGGTAGTTTTACGAAAGAGACCCAGTACTTC. The chain carries TRBV2 and TRBJ2-5; D gene unclear. The V end was cut by 4 bases, the J end by 3 bases, with 12 bases between. Germline V gene lookup returns CDR1 SNHLY and CDR2 FYNNEI. This CDR3 region has 14 residues.